What follows are 8 T cell receptor beta chains derived from one specimen sequenced in a study of shared clonotypes between healthy human individuals. Produced via immunoSEQ multiplex PCR; TCRdb's table is partial and in-frame only. The repertoire holds a few million clones, about nine tenths seen once, with 0.37% in the top ten. Material for sequencing was naive CD4+ T cells from PBMCs. Subset specified: CD45RA+ positively selected. Receptors were obtained from a man younger than 35 in good health. Some clones in this sample may be carry-over from other donors' samples.

This rearrangement joins TRBV27 to TRBJ1-2, with D possibly TRBD1 on 5 matching bases. V lost 9 bases, J lost 8 bases, and 19 bases lay in between. Germline-derived CDR1 and CDR2 are MNHEY and SMNVEV (reference sequence). The CDR3 is 13 amino acids. The CDR3 spells CARREGCREGYTF. The CDR3 nucleotides are TGTGCCAGGAGAGAGGGGTGTCGGGAAGGCTACACCTTC.

V usage is TRBV6-1 and J usage is TRBJ2-7; the match to TRBD1 covers 12 bases. In germline, CDR1 is MNHNS, CDR2 SASEGT. V lost 10 bases, J lost 2 bases, and 6 bases stayed unmatched. The CDR3 covers 14 residues. In DNA, the CDR3 is TGTGCCACTATCGGGACAGGGGGCACCTACGAGCAGTACTTC. Translating gives CATIGTGGTYEQYF.

This chain joins TRBV7-9 and TRBJ1-5; TRBD1 matches 7 bases. Trimming took 3 bases from V and 4 from J; bases not matched to a gene: 9. The CDR3 totals 16 residues. The germline V gene has CDR1 SEHNR and CDR2 FQNEAQ (reference sequence). The CDR3 here is CASSFSTGPLNQPQHF. CDR3 DNA: TGTGCCAGCAGCTTCTCGACAGGGCCCCTTAATCAGCCCCAGCATTTT.

As for this clone: In the same sample, other DNA sequences code for this CDR3. The chain is built from TRBV6-5 and TRBJ1-2; D gene ambiguous. Looked up from germline, CDR1 is MNHEY and CDR2 is SVGAGI. The CDR3 length is 13 residues. Trimming pared 2 bases from V and 3 bases from J, leaving 7 bases between. The chain's CDR3 is CASSYGGDYGYTF. In nucleotides, the CDR3 is TGTGCCAGCAGTTACGGCGGGGACTATGGCTACACCTTC.

The chain is built from TRBV4-1 and TRBJ2-5; D call uncertain. This CDR3 region has 18 residues. Germline V gives CDR1 MGHRA, CDR2 YSYEKL. Trimming took off 0 bases at V and 5 bases at J, with 22 bases between the two ends. The CDR3 spells CASSQDRSMGGLGETQYF. For the CDR3, the DNA is TGCGCCAGCAGCCAAGACAGGTCCATGGGTGGCCTCGGGGAGACCCAGTACTTC.

The rearrangement links TRBV30 to TRBJ2-5; D gene unclear. This CDR3 comprises 13 residues. Trimming removed 1 base at V and 2 bases at J, with 8 bases between. CDR1 is GTSNPN and CDR2 is SVGIG in the germline V gene (reference sequence). The CDR3 loop reads CAWSASLQETQYF. The CDR3 DNA is TGTGCCTGGAGTGCGTCCCTACAAGAGACCCAGTACTTC.

This sequence joins TRBV6-6 and TRBJ2-5; D gene unclear. This CDR3 contains 12 residues. CDR1 and CDR2 (germline): MNHNY, SVGAGI (reference sequence). With 6 bases removed from V and 5 bases from J, the gap between germline ends came to 10 bases. The CDR3 reads CASRPSSETQYF. Here the CDR3 DNA reads TGTGCCAGCAGGCCATCCAGCGAGACCCAGTACTTC.

The rearrangement joins TRBV4-1 to TRBJ2-7; 7 nucleotides agree with TRBD2. The germline gives CDR1 MGHRA, CDR2 YSYEKL. V was clipped by 4 bases and J by 0 bases; unmatched bases: 9. CDR3 length: 16 amino acids. Written as DNA, the CDR3 is TGCGCCAGCAGCCTCGTGGGGGGGTCAAACTCCTACGAGCAGTACTTC. It translates to CASSLVGGSNSYEQYF.